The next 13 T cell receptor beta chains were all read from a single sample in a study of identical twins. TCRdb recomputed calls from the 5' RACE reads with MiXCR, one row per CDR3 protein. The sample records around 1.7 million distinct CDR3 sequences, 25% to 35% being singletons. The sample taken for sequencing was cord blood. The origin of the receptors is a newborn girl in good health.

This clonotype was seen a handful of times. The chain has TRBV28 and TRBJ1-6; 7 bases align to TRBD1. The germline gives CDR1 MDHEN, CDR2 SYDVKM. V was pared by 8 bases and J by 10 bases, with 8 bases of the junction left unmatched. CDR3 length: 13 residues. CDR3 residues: CASGIDRDSPLHF. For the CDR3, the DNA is TGTGCCAGCGGGATTGACAGGGACTCACCCCTCCACTTT.

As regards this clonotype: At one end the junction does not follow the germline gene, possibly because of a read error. Here the CDR3 reads CASSLAGDYERYF. CDR3 DNA: TGTGCCAGCAGCTTGGCGGGGGACTACGAGCGGTACTTC. This chain links TRBV5-4 with TRBJ2-7, with 7 bases that match TRBD2. CDR3 length equals 13 residues. The germline gives CDR1 SGHNT, CDR2 YYREEE (reference sequence).

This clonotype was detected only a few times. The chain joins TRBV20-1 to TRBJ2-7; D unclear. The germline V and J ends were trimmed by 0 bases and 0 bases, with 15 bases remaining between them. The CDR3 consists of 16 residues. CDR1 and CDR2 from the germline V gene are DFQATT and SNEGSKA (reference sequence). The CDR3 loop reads CSARDLPSIPSYEQYF. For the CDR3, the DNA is TGCAGTGCTAGAGATCTCCCCAGCATTCCCTCCTACGAGCAGTACTTC.

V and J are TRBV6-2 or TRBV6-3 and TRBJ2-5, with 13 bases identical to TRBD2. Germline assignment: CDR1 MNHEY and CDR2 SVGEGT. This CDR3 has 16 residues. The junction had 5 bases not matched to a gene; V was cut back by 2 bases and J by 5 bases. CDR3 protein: CASSYGLAGAFETQYF. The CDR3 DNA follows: TGTGCCAGCAGTTACGGACTAGCGGGAGCATTTGAGACCCAGTACTTC.

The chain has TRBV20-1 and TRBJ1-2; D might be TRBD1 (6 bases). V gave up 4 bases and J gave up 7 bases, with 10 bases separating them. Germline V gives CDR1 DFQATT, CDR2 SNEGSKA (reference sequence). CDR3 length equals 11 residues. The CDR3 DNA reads TGCAGTGCTAAACAGGGAGGTGGCTACACCTTC. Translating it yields CSAKQGGGYTF.

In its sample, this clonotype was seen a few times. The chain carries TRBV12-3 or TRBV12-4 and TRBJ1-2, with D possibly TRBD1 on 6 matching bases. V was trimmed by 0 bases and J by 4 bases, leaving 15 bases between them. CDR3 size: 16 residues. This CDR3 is CASSLARGQRFYGYTF. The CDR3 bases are TGTGCCAGCAGTTTAGCGCGGGGGCAGCGATTCTATGGCTACACCTTC.

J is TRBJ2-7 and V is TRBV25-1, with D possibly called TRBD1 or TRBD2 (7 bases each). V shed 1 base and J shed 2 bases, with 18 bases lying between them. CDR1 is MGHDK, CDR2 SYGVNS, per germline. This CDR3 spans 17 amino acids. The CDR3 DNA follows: TGTGCCAGCAGTGAATTTCCCGCGACAGGGAGGGCCTACGAGCAGTACTTC. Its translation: CASSEFPATGRAYEQYF.

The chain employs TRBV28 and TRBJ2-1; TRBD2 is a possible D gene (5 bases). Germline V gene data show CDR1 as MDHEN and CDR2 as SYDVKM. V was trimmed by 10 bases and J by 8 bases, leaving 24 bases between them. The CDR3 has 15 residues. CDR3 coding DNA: TGTGCCACCCACTACTTCCGGGGTGGTTTGGATGAGCAGTTCTTC. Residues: CATHYFRGGLDEQFF.

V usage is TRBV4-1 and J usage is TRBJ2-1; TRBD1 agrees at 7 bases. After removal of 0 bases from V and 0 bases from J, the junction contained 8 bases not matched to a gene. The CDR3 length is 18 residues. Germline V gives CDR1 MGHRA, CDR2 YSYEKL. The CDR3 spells CASSQEPARDSSYNEQFF. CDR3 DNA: TGCGCCAGCAGCCAAGAGCCCGCCCGGGACAGCTCCTACAATGAGCAGTTCTTC.

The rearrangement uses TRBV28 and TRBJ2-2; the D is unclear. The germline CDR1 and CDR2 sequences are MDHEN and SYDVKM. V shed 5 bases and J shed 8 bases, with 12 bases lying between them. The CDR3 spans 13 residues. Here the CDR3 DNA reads TGTGCCAGCAGTCCCCCCCCGGTGGGGGAGCTGTTTTTT. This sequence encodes CASSPPPVGELFF.

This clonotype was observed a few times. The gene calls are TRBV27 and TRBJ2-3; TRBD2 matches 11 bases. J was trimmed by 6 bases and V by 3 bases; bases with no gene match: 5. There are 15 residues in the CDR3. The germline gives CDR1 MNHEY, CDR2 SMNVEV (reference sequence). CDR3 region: CASSFSGGVIDTQYF. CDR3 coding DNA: TGTGCCAGCAGTTTTAGCGGGGGGGTCATCGATACGCAGTATTTT.

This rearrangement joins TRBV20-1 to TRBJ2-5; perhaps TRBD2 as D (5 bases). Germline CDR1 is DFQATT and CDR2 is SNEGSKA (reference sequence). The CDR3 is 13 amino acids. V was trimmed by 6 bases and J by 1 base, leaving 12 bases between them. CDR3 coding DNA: TGCAGTGCGCACAAGCGGACCCAAGAGACCCAGTACTTC. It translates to CSAHKRTQETQYF.

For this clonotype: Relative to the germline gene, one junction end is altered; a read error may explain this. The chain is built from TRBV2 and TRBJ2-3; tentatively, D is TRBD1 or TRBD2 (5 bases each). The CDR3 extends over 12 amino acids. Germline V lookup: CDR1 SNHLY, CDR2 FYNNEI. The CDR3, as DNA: TGTGCCAGCAGTTTAAGGGGAGATTCGCAGTATTTT. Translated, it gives CASSLRGDSQYF.